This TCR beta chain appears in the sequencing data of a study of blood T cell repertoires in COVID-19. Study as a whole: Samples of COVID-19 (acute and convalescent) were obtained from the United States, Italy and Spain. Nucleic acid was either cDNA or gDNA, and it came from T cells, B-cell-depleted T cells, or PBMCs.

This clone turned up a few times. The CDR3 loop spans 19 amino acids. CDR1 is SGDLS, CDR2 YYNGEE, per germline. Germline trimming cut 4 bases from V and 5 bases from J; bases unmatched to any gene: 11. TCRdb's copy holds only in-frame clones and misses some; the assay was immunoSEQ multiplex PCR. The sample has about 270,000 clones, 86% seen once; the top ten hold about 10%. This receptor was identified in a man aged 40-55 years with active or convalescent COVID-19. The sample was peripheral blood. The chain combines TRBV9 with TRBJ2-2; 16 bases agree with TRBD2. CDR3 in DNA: TGTGCCAGCAGCCTCAAGGGGGGACTAGCGGGAGGGGCGACCGGGGAGCTGTTTTTT. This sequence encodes CASSLKGGLAGGATGELFF. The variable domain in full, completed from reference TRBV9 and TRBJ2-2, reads DSGVTQTPKHLITATGQRVTLRCSPRSGDLSVYWYQQSLDQGLQFLIQYYNGEERAKGNILERFSAQQFPDLHSELNLSSLELGDSALYFCASSLKGGLAGGATGELFFGEGSRLTVL.